What follows describes a single T cell receptor (beta chain). V was trimmed by 4 bases and J by 8 bases, leaving 21 bases between them. Per the germline V gene, CDR1 is LGHNA and CDR2 is YNFKEQ. This CDR3 comprises 16 residues. This entry is derived from a study of blood T cell repertoires in COVID-19. Study as a whole: Samples representing acute and convalescent COVID-19 were sourced from the United States, Italy and Spain. PBMCs, B-cell-depleted T cells, or T cells were the source of the cDNA or gDNA that made up the material.

In the original workflow: Amplification of reference gene primers provided the estimated nucleated cell counts. The protocol was immunoSEQ multiplex PCR, while the TCRdb copy is restricted to in-frame clones and leaves out a portion. That table is the source of V, J and clone size, and D and trimming were worked out from the DNA. The sample has nearly 350,000 clones; over 70% are singletons. The rearrangement uses TRBV4-2 and TRBJ1-5; a weak D match, TRBD1 (5 bases). The source is a man aged 30-40 years with active or convalescent COVID-19. Sequencing used peripheral blood. CDR3 nucleotide sequence: TGTGCCAGCAGCCCGCCCGGGACCCCTGGGAGGGAGCCCCAGCATTTT. As protein: CASSPPGTPGREPQHF.